The 11 T cell receptor beta chains presented below share a single source sample, sequenced in a study of somatic mutations in cytotoxic T cells in rheumatoid arthritis (dated 2017 in TCRdb). The method behind the library was the immunoSEQ multiplex PCR assay. This is the immuneACCESS table as TCRdb keeps it, with only in-frame sequences that have V and J called. A part of the clones is gone; compared with another copy, unresolved V genes explain less than half, and the rest is unexplained. In this sample the table shows several thousand clones, over 75% of which occur a single time. The top ten clonotypes cover approximately 11% of the sample. The sequencing sample was made of CD8+ T cells sorted from blood. These receptors were collected from an adult with rheumatoid arthritis.

The chain joins TRBV6-5 to TRBJ1-1; D gene ambiguous. V was clipped by 2 bases and J by 4 bases, with 11 bases between them. The CDR3 extends over 14 amino acids. Germline V gene lookup returns CDR1 MNHEY and CDR2 SVGAGI. The CDR3 coding sequence is TGTGCCAGCAGTTACGCCTCCTTTAGCACTGAAGCTTTCTTT. Amino acids: CASSYASFSTEAFF.

The chain couples TRBV7-8 to TRBJ1-1; the D gene is possibly TRBD1 (5 bases). The CDR3 runs 14 residues. Germline values: CDR1 SGHVS, CDR2 FQNEAQ. Trimming pared 0 bases from V and 4 bases from J, leaving 9 bases between. In DNA form, the CDR3 reads TGTGCCAGCAGCTTAGCGGCGGGGGGCACTGAAGCTTTCTTT. Translating it yields CASSLAAGGTEAFF.

V usage is TRBV9 and J usage is TRBJ1-1, with D tentatively TRBD1 (6 bases). From germline, CDR1 is SGDLS and CDR2 YYNGEE. The V end lost 6 bases, the J end lost 1 base, and 13 bases lay between the germline ends. The length of the CDR3 is 14 residues. This CDR3 is CASNRRGQNTEAFF. CDR3 in DNA: TGTGCCAGCAATCGACGGGGACAGAACACTGAAGCTTTCTTT.

The chain links TRBV5-4 to TRBJ2-2; D unclear. CDR1 is SGHNT, CDR2 YYREEE, per germline (reference sequence). Trimming shortened V by 0 bases and J by 5 bases, and 11 bases separated the two germline ends. This CDR3 contains 15 residues. The CDR3 bases are TGTGCCAGCAGCTTGGGGTTGGTGGGTACCGGGGAGCTGTTTTTT. This translates into CASSLGLVGTGELFF.

In its sample, this clone was seen a few times. The chain uses TRBV4-3 and TRBJ2-2; the D gene is possibly TRBD1 (5 bases). Per germline, CDR1 LGHNA and CDR2 YSLEER. The CDR3 runs 15 residues. V lost 0 bases to trimming and J lost 4 bases, with 9 bases between them. The CDR3 bases are TGCGCCAGCAGCCAAGAAAGGGGAAGCACCGGGGAGCTGTTTTTT. This codes for CASSQERGSTGELFF.

This sequence joins TRBV11-2 and TRBJ2-3; a possible D gene is TRBD1 (6 bases). Trimming removed 0 bases from V and 1 base from J, with 14 bases in between. Germline assignment: CDR1 SGHAT and CDR2 FQNNGV. The length of the CDR3 is 17 residues. DNA for the CDR3: TGTGCCAGCAGCTTAGAGTGGACCAGGGGAGGCACAGATACGCAGTATTTT. Encoded protein: CASSLEWTRGGTDTQYF.

The V and J genes are TRBV18 and TRBJ1-5; D is uncertain. Germline V CDR1 and CDR2: KGHSH, LQKENI. The V and J ends lost 3 bases and 7 bases respectively, with 10 bases between them. CDR3 length: 13 residues. The CDR3 protein is CASSPGVAQPQHF. The CDR3 region has the DNA TGTGCCAGCTCACCCGGCGTCGCCCAGCCCCAGCATTTT. The full variable domain, completed using reference TRBV18 and TRBJ1-5, is NAGVMQNPRHLVRRRGQEARLRCSPMKGHSHVYWYRQLPEEGLKFMVYLQKENIIDESGMPKERFSAEFPKEGPSILRIQQVVRGDSAAYFCASSPGVAQPQHFGDGTRLSIL.

The chain carries TRBV19 and TRBJ2-1, with 9 bases fitting TRBD2. Germline V gene lookup returns CDR1 LNHDA and CDR2 SQIVND (reference sequence). This CDR3 is 15 amino acids long. V was clipped by 5 bases and J by 6 bases; unmatched bases: 8. The CDR3 DNA reads TGTGCCAGTAGTTGGGGTAGCGGGGGACTCAATGAGCAGTTCTTC. This sequence encodes CASSWGSGGLNEQFF. The entire variable domain, with the rest obtained from reference TRBV19 and TRBJ2-1, is as follows: DGGITQSPKYLFRKEGQNVTLSCEQNLNHDAMYWYRQDPGQGLRLIYYSQIVNDFQKGDIAEGYSVSREKKESFPLTVTSAQKNPTAFYLCASSWGSGGLNEQFFGPGTRLTVL.

The chain is built from TRBV21-1 and TRBJ2-3; the table calls TRBD1, which could not be checked here. TRBV21-1 is a recognized pseudogene. This CDR3 is 15 amino acids long. CDR3 residues: CASSPTGGKEDTQYF. In DNA form, the CDR3 reads TGTGCCAGCAGCCCGACAGGGGGCAAGGAAGATACGCAGTATTTT.

The V call is TRBV28, the J call TRBJ2-3, with D possibly TRBD1 on 6 matching bases. V was trimmed by 5 bases and J by 5 bases, leaving 14 bases between them. Germline CDR1 reads MDHEN; CDR2 reads SYDVKM. The CDR3 contains 14 residues. The CDR3 spells CASSPRQAVDTQYF. DNA of the CDR3: TGTGCCAGCAGTCCCCGACAGGCAGTAGATACGCAGTATTTT.

This chain connects TRBV11-1 to TRBJ2-5; D perhaps matches TRBD2 (5 bases). CDR3 length equals 13 residues. Between the trimmed V and J ends, which lost 5 bases and 1 base, there was a span of 8 bases. CDR1 and CDR2 (germline): SGHAT, FQDESV (reference sequence). The CDR3 reads CASSPDSQETQYF. CDR3 nucleotide sequence: TGTGCCAGCAGCCCGGACTCCCAAGAGACCCAGTACTTC. Looking up the rest from reference TRBV11-1 and TRBJ2-5 gives the full variable domain: EAEVAQSPRYKITEKSQAVAFWCDPISGHATLYWYRQILGQGPELLVQFQDESVVDDSQLPKDRFSAERLKGVDSTLKIQPAELGDSAMYLCASSPDSQETQYFGPGTRLLVL.